Presented here are 2 T cell receptor beta chains from one specimen sequenced in a study of PD-1 blockade in classical Hodgkin lymphoma. Time point in this sample: newly diagnosed, previously untreated cHL patient sample. Sequenced by immunoSEQ multiplex PCR; TCRdb stores in-frame clones only, minus some. The sample shows 70,000 or so clones, more than 85% of them seen only once. Sequencing was carried out using peripheral blood mononuclear cells (PBMCs). The receptor set was obtained from a human donor with classical Hodgkin lymphoma.

The chain carries TRBV28 and TRBJ1-2; the D gene is possibly TRBD1 (5 bases). V was cut by 3 bases and J by 5 bases, with 16 bases left in between. This CDR3 is built from 15 residues. Germline V gene lookup returns CDR1 MDHEN and CDR2 SYDVKM. As DNA, the CDR3 is TGTGCCAGCAGTTTCCTCGACAGTTTTCCATATGGCTACACCTTC. Its protein product is CASSFLDSFPYGYTF.

The rearrangement uses TRBV10-3 and TRBJ1-2; tentative D call: TRBD1 (5 bases). The germline V gene encodes CDR1 ENHRY and CDR2 SYGVKD. Trimming removed 6 bases at V and 4 bases at J, with 12 bases between. The CDR3 loop spans 13 amino acids. CDR3 loop: CAISRDPGYGYTF. The DNA for the CDR3 is TGTGCCATCAGCCGGGACCCCGGCTATGGCTACACCTTC.